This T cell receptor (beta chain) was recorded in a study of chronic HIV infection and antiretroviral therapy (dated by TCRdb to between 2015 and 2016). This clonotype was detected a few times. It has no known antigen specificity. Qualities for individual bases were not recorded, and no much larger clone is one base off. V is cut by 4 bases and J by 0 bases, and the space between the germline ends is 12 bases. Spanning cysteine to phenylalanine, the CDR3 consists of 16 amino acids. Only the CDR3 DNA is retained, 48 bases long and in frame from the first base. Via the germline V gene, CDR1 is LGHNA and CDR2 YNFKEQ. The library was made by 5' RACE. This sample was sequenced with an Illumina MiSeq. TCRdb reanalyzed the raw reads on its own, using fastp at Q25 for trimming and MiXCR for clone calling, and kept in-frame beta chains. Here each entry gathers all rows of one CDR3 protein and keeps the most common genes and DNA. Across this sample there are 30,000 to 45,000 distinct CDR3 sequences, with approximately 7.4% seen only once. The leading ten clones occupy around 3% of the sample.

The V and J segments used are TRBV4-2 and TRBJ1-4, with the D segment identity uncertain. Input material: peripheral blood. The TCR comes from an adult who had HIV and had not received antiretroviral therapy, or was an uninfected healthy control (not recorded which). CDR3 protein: CASSRVGIATNEKLFF. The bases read TGTGCCAGCAGCCGAGTAGGGATTGCAACTAATGAAAAACTGTTTTTT.